Each of the 31 T cell receptor beta chains below was sequenced from the same sample in a study of cytomegalovirus exposure and HLA in healthy donors. A multiplex PCR was run with 60 Vbeta primers and 13 Jbeta primers. Repertoires were generated with immunoSEQ multiplex PCR, while TCRdb's copy carries only in-frame clones and drops some. The data contain 250,000 to 350,000 clones, 80% of them seen just once; the ten biggest clones take up over 0.3%. Sequenced input: PBMCs. These receptor sequences come from a girl aged 2 to 10 in good health and CMV-seronegative.

This clone was recorded once. V and J are TRBV1 and TRBJ2-7; the table's D call TRBD2 went unverified against the DNA. TRBV1 is a pseudogene. The CDR3 is 17 residues long. The CDR3 bases are TGCACCAGCAGCCCTGCCCCGCGGGGGCCTCGGGGGTACGAGCAGTACTTC. This sequence encodes CTSSPAPRGPRGYEQYF.

The chain joins TRBV6-5 to TRBJ1-6, with D possibly TRBD1 on 5 matching bases. The CDR3 is 14 amino acids. V lost 6 bases to trimming and J lost 10 bases, with 16 bases between them. The germline CDR1 and CDR2 sequences are MNHEY and SVGAGI. The CDR3 is CASSLDPRDSPLHF. DNA for the CDR3: TGTGCCAGCAGCTTGGACCCGCGGGACTCACCCCTCCACTTT.

V gene TRBV28 combines with J gene TRBJ1-6, with a weak D call TRBD1 (5 bases). With 5 bases removed from V and 12 bases from J, the gap between germline ends came to 14 bases. CDR1 and CDR2 from the germline V gene are MDHEN and SYDVKM. This CDR3 spans 13 amino acids. The CDR3 spells CASSHRYPRPLHF. The CDR3 nucleotides are TGTGCCAGCAGTCACAGGTACCCCCGACCCCTCCACTTT.

The V and J genes are TRBV7-3 and TRBJ1-1, with 7 bases matching TRBD1. CDR1 SGHTA and CDR2 FQGTGA come from the germline V gene. The CDR3 sequence is 13 residues long. V shed 4 bases, J shed 5 bases, and the junction held 4 bases outside the gene matches. CDR3: CASSSWTGTEAFF. The CDR3 bases are TGTGCCAGCAGCTCCTGGACAGGAACTGAAGCTTTCTTT.

This sequence joins TRBV19 and TRBJ2-1, with TRBD2 identical over 11 bases. Germline CDR1 is LNHDA and CDR2 is SQIVND (reference sequence). With V trimmed by 3 bases and J by 10 bases, 5 bases remained unmatched. The CDR3 has 14 residues. CDR3 sequence: CASSIGSGRGEQFF. In DNA, the CDR3 is TGTGCCAGTAGTATCGGTAGCGGGAGGGGAGAGCAGTTCTTC.

The rearrangement uses TRBV11-2 and TRBJ2-1, with D unclear. In germline, CDR1 is SGHAT, CDR2 FQNNGV. CDR3 size: 18 residues. V dropped 6 bases and J dropped 12 bases, with 33 bases sitting between them. CDR3 coding DNA: TGTGCCAGCAGAACTGCAACCCCCTGGAGCGAGCGTACAAGCGTGCAGTTCTTC. Its translation: CASRTATPWSERTSVQFF.

This clone turned up a few times. The gene calls are TRBV7-9 and TRBJ2-7; D might be TRBD2 (7 bases). From germline, CDR1 is SEHNR and CDR2 FQNEAQ (reference sequence). The V end was cut by 1 base, the J end by 1 base, with 11 bases between. This CDR3 is 15 amino acids long. The CDR3 DNA is TGTGCCAGCAGCTTAGAGGGGGGGGCTTCCTACGAGCAGTACTTC. Translation gives CASSLEGGASYEQYF.

This sequence joins TRBV4-1 and TRBJ2-5; 7 positions agree with TRBD1. The better agreement between TRBJ2-7 and the DNA end casts doubt on the J call. The V gene's germline CDR1 is MGHRA and CDR2 YSYEKL. The CDR3 has 15 amino acids. CDR3 loop: CASSHPGQTHYEQYF. Here the CDR3 DNA reads TGCGCCAGCAGCCATCCGGGACAGACTCATTACGAGCAGTACTTC.

The rearrangement uses TRBV4-1 and TRBJ2-1; TRBD1 aligns across 7 bases. CDR3 length: 14 amino acids. Per germline, CDR1 MGHRA and CDR2 YSYEKL. The ends lost 4 bases at V and 8 bases at J; junction bases unmatched: 8. This CDR3 reads CASSPNPQGHEQFF. DNA for the CDR3: TGCGCCAGCAGCCCGAATCCACAGGGGCATGAGCAGTTCTTC.

J is TRBJ2-7 and V is TRBV30; TRBD2 might be the D (5 bases). The CDR3 length is 13 residues. Trimming pared 1 base from V and 10 bases from J, leaving 17 bases between. In germline, CDR1 is GTSNPN, CDR2 SVGIG (reference sequence). The CDR3 nucleotides are TGTGCCTGGAGTGCGCAACGGTCGGAGGCCCAGTACTTC. It encodes CAWSAQRSEAQYF.

This chain uses TRBV7-6 with TRBJ2-1; 10 nucleotides line up with TRBD2. Germline lookup yields CDR1 SGHVS and CDR2 FNYEAQ. The V and J ends lost 5 bases and 8 bases, in that order; junction bases with no gene match: 15. CDR3 length: 17 amino acids. The CDR3 protein is CASSRLVPSGSLDEQFF. CDR3 DNA sequence: TGTGCCAGCAGCCGATTGGTCCCTAGCGGGAGCTTGGATGAGCAGTTCTTC.

V and J are TRBV29-1 and TRBJ1-2; D possibly corresponds to TRBD1 (5 bases). The CDR3 covers 15 residues. V dropped 4 bases and J dropped 0 bases, with 15 bases sitting between them. The germline V gene has CDR1 SQVTM and CDR2 ANQGSEA. CDR3 residues: CSVVGAGTTNYGYTF. As DNA, the CDR3 is TGCAGCGTTGTAGGGGCCGGAACTACTAACTATGGCTACACCTTC.

Concerning this clone: A junction boundary mismatches the germline segment, possibly from a read error. The chain employs TRBV29-1 and TRBJ2-5; D is undetermined. Germline lookup yields CDR1 SQVTM and CDR2 ANQGSEA. CDR3 length: 14 amino acids. The DNA for the CDR3 is TGCAGCGTTGTCGGGTTATATTACCAAGGGACCCAGTACTTC. It encodes CSVVGLYYQGTQYF.

The rearrangement links TRBV29-1 to TRBJ2-6; TRBD1 matches at 10 bases. CDR1 and CDR2 from the germline V gene are SQVTM and ANQGSEA. The CDR3 is 14 amino acids. Trimming removed 7 bases from V and 3 bases from J; junction bases left unmatched: 3. The CDR3 spells CSAGTGVGANVLTF. The CDR3 coding sequence is TGCAGCGCCGGGACAGGGGTTGGGGCCAACGTCCTGACTTTC.

The V call is TRBV21-1, the J call TRBJ2-7; TRBD2 reflects the table's D call only, with no check against the DNA. TRBV21-1 constitutes a pseudogene. The CDR3 is 16 residues long. CDR3 DNA sequence: TGTGCCAGCAGCAAGTACCATTTAGCGGGGCTCTACGAGCAGTACTTC. Its translation: CASSKYHLAGLYEQYF.

The chain is built from TRBV28 and TRBJ2-7; D is ambiguous. The V end lost 2 bases, the J end lost 2 bases, and 7 bases lay between the germline ends. The CDR3 has 13 amino acids. Germline V lookup: CDR1 MDHEN, CDR2 SYDVKM. CDR3 coding DNA: TGTGCCAGCAGTTTAGACTCGCCCTACGAGCAGTACTTC. This encodes CASSLDSPYEQYF.

The V gene is TRBV4-2, the J gene TRBJ2-1, with a tentative D call TRBD1 (6 bases). There are 14 residues in the CDR3. CDR1 is LGHNA, CDR2 YNFKEQ, per germline. V was trimmed by 3 bases and J by 5 bases, leaving 11 bases between them. The CDR3 sequence: CASSHPSGDNEQFF. The CDR3 bases are TGTGCCAGCAGCCATCCCTCAGGGGACAATGAGCAGTTCTTC.

The rearrangement links TRBV30 to TRBJ2-7; possible D gene TRBD1, 6 bases. This CDR3 is built from 13 residues. The germline V and J ends were trimmed by 2 bases and 3 bases, with 11 bases remaining between them. Per the germline V gene, CDR1 is GTSNPN and CDR2 is SVGIG (reference sequence). This chain's CDR3 is CAWSSGTIYEQYF. As DNA, the CDR3 is TGTGCCTGGAGTTCCGGGACAATCTACGAGCAGTACTTC.

The CDR3 here is CATSGRDYRYTGELFF. CDR3 nucleotides: TGTGCCACCAGCGGAAGGGACTACCGATACACCGGGGAGCTGTTTTTT. The chain carries TRBV15 and TRBJ2-2, with TRBD2 matching 7 bases. Germline V gene data show CDR1 as LNHNV and CDR2 as YYDKDF (reference sequence). Trimming removed 5 bases from V and 3 bases from J; junction bases left unmatched: 9. This CDR3 is built from 16 residues.

This clone was seen just once. This chain links TRBV6-4 with TRBJ2-2, with a weak D call TRBD1 (5 bases). Germline loops: CDR1 MRHNA, CDR2 SNTAGT. The length of the CDR3 is 15 residues. V lost 2 bases to trimming and J lost 5 bases, with 12 bases between them. This CDR3 is CASSDPEGETGELFF. The CDR3 DNA reads TGTGCCAGCAGTGACCCGGAAGGGGAAACCGGGGAGCTGTTTTTT.

The CDR3 protein is CASRQGASYNEQFF. The CDR3, as DNA: TGCGCCAGCAGGCAGGGGGCCTCCTACAATGAGCAGTTCTTC. J is TRBJ2-1 and V is TRBV5-1; 8 bases align to TRBD1. In germline, CDR1 is SGHRS, CDR2 YFSETQ. The CDR3 has 14 amino acids. V was pared by 5 bases and J by 0 bases, with 1 base of the junction left unmatched.

This chain connects TRBV27 to TRBJ1-2; D is unresolved. The CDR3 length is 11 residues. Germline CDR1 is MNHEY and CDR2 is SMNVEV (reference sequence). With 8 bases removed from V and 0 bases from J, the gap between germline ends came to 4 bases. CDR3 DNA: TGTGCCAGCGGGCCTAACTATGGCTACACCTTC. Translated: CASGPNYGYTF.

This clone has just one count. This chain joins TRBV29-1 and TRBJ1-1; D is uncertain. The CDR3 sequence is 12 residues long. Germline lookup yields CDR1 SQVTM and CDR2 ANQGSEA. V was shortened by 5 bases and J by 1 base, with 8 bases between the two germline ends. The chain's CDR3 is CSVLPGNTEAFF. DNA of the CDR3: TGCAGCGTTTTGCCAGGGAACACTGAAGCTTTCTTT.

The V and J genes are TRBV10-3 and TRBJ1-1; TRBD1 agrees at 7 bases. V lost 7 bases, J lost 4 bases, and 6 bases stayed unmatched. The CDR3 is 13 residues long. Germline CDR1 is ENHRY and CDR2 is SYGVKD. CDR3 region: CAIKIQGITEAFF. For the CDR3, the DNA is TGTGCCATCAAGATACAGGGGATCACTGAAGCTTTCTTT.

V is TRBV4-1 and J is TRBJ2-1; D is undetermined. Germline lookup yields CDR1 MGHRA and CDR2 YSYEKL. With 4 bases removed from V and 5 bases from J, the gap between germline ends came to 9 bases. The CDR3 totals 13 residues. CDR3 DNA sequence: TGCGCCAGCAGCCGGCTAGTTGACAATGAGCAGTTCTTC. It is translated as CASSRLVDNEQFF.

This sequence joins TRBV28 and TRBJ1-1; D is unclear. This CDR3 comprises 13 residues. Trimming pared 7 bases from V and 2 bases from J, leaving 11 bases between. CDR1 and CDR2 from the germline V gene are MDHEN and SYDVKM. The CDR3 is CASKGSGNTEAFF. Here the CDR3 DNA reads TGTGCCAGCAAGGGATCGGGAAACACTGAAGCTTTCTTT.

The chain couples TRBV5-4 to TRBJ2-1, with 11 bases fitting TRBD2. Germline V gives CDR1 SGHNT, CDR2 YYREEE (reference sequence). The CDR3 extends over 15 amino acids. Germline trimming cut 1 base from V and 9 bases from J; bases unmatched to any gene: 6. The CDR3 nucleotides are TGTGCCAGCAGCTTGTACACTAGCGGGGGTATTGAGCAGTTCTTC. It yields the protein CASSLYTSGGIEQFF.

This clone was found a few times. The genes are TRBV5-6 and TRBJ2-5; D is ambiguous. With the DNA end fitting TRBJ2-7 better, the J assignment may be wrong. Germline V gives CDR1 SGHDT, CDR2 YYEEEE. The length of the CDR3 is 14 residues. The CDR3 nucleotides are TGTGCCAGCAGCTTCGAGCCGGGTTCCTACGAGCAGTACTTC. Protein product: CASSFEPGSYEQYF.

The table lists this clone with a count of one. The chain recombines TRBV10-1 with TRBJ2-5; D remains unclear. The last part of the DNA fits TRBJ2-7 better; the J call may be wrong. The CDR3 is made up of 14 amino acids. Germline lookup yields CDR1 WNHNN and CDR2 SYGVQD (reference sequence). The CDR3 region is CASSESPELPEQYF. The CDR3 nucleotides are TGCGCCAGCAGTGAGTCCCCCGAGCTCCCCGAGCAGTACTTC.

This chain joins TRBV14 and TRBJ1-1, with TRBD1 matching over 10 bases. The CDR3 totals 17 residues. Germline V gives CDR1 SGHDN, CDR2 FVKESK. After removal of 4 bases from V and 1 base from J, the junction contained 9 bases not matched to a gene. The CDR3 DNA sequence: TGTGCCAGCAGCCCGGGACAGGGGACTCGTCGGAACACTGAAGCTTTCTTT. It translates to CASSPGQGTRRNTEAFF.

The chain employs TRBV11-2 and TRBJ2-7; TRBD1 matches 7 bases. The germline V gene has CDR1 SGHAT and CDR2 FQNNGV. V was clipped by 4 bases and J by 2 bases; unmatched bases: 11. CDR3 length: 16 residues. In DNA, the CDR3 is TGTGCCAGCAGCTCCTCAGGGGGTCATAAAGCCTACGAGCAGTACTTC. Its translation: CASSSSGGHKAYEQYF.